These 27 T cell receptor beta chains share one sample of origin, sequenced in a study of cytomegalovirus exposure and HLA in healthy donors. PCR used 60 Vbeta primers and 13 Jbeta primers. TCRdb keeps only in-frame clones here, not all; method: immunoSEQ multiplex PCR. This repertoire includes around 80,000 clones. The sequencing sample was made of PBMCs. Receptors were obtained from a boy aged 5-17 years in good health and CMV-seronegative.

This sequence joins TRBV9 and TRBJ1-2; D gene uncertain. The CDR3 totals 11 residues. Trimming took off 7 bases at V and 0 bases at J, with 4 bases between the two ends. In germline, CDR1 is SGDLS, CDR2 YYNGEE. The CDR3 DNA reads TGTGCCAGCGGGCCTAACTATGGCTACACCTTC. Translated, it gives CASGPNYGYTF. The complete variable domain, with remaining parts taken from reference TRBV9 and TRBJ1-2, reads DSGVTQTPKHLITATGQRVTLRCSPRSGDLSVYWYQQSLDQGLQFLIQYYNGEERAKGNILERFSAQQFPDLHSELNLSSLELGDSALYFCASGPNYGYTFGSGTRLTVV.

The CDR3 DNA reads as TGTGCCACCAACCAACTGTACGAGCAGTACTTC. Its protein product is CATNQLYEQYF. The chain employs TRBV2 and TRBJ2-7; D not certain. CDR3 length: 11 amino acids. Germline CDR1 SNHLY, CDR2 FYNNEI. Trimming removed 10 bases at V and 4 bases at J, with 11 bases between.

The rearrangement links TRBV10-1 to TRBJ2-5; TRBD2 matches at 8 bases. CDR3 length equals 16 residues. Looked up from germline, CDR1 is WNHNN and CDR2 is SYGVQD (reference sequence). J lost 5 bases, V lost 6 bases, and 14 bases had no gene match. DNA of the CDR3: TGCGCCAGCAGCCTTTCGGCGGGGGGCCTTCCGGAGACCCAGTACTTC. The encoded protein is CASSLSAGGLPETQYF.

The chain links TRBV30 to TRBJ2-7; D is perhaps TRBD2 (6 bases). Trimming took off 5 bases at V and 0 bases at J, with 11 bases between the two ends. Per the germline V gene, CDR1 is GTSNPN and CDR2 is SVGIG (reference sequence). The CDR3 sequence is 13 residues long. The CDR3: CAWGSGPSYEQYF. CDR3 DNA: TGTGCCTGGGGTAGCGGCCCCTCCTACGAGCAGTACTTC. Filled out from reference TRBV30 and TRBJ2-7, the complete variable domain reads SQTIHQWPATLVQPVGSPLSLECTVEGTSNPNLYWYRQAAGRGLQLLFYSVGIGQISSEVPQNLSASRPQDRQFILSSKKLLLSDSGFYLCAWGSGPSYEQYFGPGTRLTVT.

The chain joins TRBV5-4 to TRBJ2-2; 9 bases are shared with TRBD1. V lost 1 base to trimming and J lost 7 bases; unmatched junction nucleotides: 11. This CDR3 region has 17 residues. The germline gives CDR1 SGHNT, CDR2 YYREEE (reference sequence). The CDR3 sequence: CASSLPKGDRAGGELFF. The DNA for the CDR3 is TGTGCCAGCAGCTTGCCCAAGGGGGACAGGGCCGGCGGGGAGCTGTTTTTT.

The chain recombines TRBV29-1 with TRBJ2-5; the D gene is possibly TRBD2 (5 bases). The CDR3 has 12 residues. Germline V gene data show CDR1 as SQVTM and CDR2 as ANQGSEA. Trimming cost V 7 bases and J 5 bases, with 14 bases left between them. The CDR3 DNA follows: TGCAGCGCTGTTGGTAGCGCGGAGACCCAGTACTTC. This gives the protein CSAVGSAETQYF.

CDR3 bases: TGCGCCAGCAGCGTCCGACCGGGAGACACTGAAGCTTTCTTT. Its protein is CASSVRPGDTEAFF. The chain uses TRBV5-1 and TRBJ1-1; D unclear. The V gene lost 4 bases and the J gene lost 3 bases, with 13 bases spanning the gap. The CDR3 runs to 14 residues. Germline V lookup: CDR1 SGHRS, CDR2 YFSETQ.

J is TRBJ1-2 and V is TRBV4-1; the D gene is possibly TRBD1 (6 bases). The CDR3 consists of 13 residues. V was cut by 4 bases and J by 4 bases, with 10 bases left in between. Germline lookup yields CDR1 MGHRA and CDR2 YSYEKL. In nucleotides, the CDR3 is TGCGCCAGCAGCCTGGGGACAAGCTATGGCTACACCTTC. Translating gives CASSLGTSYGYTF.

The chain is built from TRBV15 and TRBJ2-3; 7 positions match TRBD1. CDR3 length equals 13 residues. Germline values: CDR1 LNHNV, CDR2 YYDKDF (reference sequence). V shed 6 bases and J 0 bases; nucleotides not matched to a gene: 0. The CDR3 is CATRGGSTDTQYF. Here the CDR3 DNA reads TGTGCCACCAGAGGGGGCAGCACAGATACGCAGTATTTT.

The CDR3 here is CASSREDTHTGELFF. CDR3 sequence (DNA): TGTGCCAGCAGCAGGGAGGACACCCACACCGGGGAGCTGTTTTTT. The chain uses TRBV21-1 and TRBJ2-2; the table assigns TRBD2, which was not confirmed against the DNA. TRBV21-1 counts as a pseudogene. The CDR3 runs 15 residues.

CDR3 loop: CASSLEGGSQPQHF. As DNA, the CDR3 is TGTGCCAGCAGCTTGGAAGGGGGAAGTCAGCCCCAGCATTTT. The chain employs TRBV7-2 and TRBJ1-5; the D gene is possibly TRBD1 (6 bases). CDR1 is SGHTA, CDR2 FQGNSA, per germline. Deletions cut 3 bases from V and 6 bases from J, with 12 bases between. The CDR3 is 14 residues long.

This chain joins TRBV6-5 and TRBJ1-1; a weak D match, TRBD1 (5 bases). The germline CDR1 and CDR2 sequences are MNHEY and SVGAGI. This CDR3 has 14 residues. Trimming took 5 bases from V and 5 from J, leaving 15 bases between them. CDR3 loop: CASSRSQGRTEAFF. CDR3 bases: TGTGCCAGCAGTAGGAGTCAGGGTCGGACTGAAGCTTTCTTT.

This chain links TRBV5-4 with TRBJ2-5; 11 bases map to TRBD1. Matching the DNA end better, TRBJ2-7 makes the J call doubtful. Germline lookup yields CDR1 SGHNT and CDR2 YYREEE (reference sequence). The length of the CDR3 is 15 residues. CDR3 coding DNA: TGTGCCAGCAGCTTGTCAGGGACAGGGGGAATCGAGCAGTACTTC. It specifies CASSLSGTGGIEQYF.

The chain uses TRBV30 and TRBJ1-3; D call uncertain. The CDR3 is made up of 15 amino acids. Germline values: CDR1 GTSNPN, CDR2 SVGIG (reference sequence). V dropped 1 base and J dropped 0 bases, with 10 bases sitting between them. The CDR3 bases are TGTGCCTGGAGTGGGCCCCGGGGCTCTGGAAACACCATATATTTT. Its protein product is CAWSGPRGSGNTIYF.

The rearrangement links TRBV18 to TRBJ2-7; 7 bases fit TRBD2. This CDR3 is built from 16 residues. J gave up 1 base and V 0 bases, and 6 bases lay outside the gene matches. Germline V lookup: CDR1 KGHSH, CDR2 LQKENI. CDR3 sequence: CASSPPAAGRSYEQYF. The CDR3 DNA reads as TGTGCCAGCTCACCACCGGCAGCGGGGAGATCCTACGAGCAGTACTTC.

CDR3 residues: CAWSPSSGNTIYF. The CDR3 DNA follows: TGTGCCTGGAGTCCGTCCTCTGGAAACACCATATATTTT. The gene calls are TRBV30 and TRBJ1-3; D not resolved. The CDR3 is 13 residues long. Trimming left V 2 bases short and J 0 bases short, with 5 bases between. Germline V gives CDR1 GTSNPN, CDR2 SVGIG (reference sequence). The full variable domain, completed using reference TRBV30 and TRBJ1-3, is SQTIHQWPATLVQPVGSPLSLECTVEGTSNPNLYWYRQAAGRGLQLLFYSVGIGQISSEVPQNLSASRPQDRQFILSSKKLLLSDSGFYLCAWSPSSGNTIYFGEGSWLTVV.

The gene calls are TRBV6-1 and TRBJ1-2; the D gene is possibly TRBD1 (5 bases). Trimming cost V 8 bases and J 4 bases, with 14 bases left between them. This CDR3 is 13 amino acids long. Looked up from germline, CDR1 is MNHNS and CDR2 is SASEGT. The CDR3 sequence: CASGRTGAYGYTF. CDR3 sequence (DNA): TGTGCCAGCGGAAGAACAGGAGCCTATGGCTACACCTTC.

The CDR3 loop is CASREVQGHMETQYF. CDR3 sequence (DNA): TGTGCCAGCAGAGAGGTCCAGGGACACATGGAGACCCAGTACTTC. The chain combines TRBV6-6 with TRBJ2-5; tentative D call: TRBD1 (6 bases). CDR3 length: 15 residues. Germline V gene sequence: CDR1 MNHNY, CDR2 SVGAGI (reference sequence). Trimming took off 6 bases at V and 5 bases at J, with 19 bases between the two ends.

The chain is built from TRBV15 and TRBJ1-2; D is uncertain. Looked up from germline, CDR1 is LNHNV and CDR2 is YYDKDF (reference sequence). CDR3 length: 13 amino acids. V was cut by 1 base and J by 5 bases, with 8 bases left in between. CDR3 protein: CATSRAQPYGYTF. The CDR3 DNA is TGTGCCACCAGCAGAGCACAGCCTTATGGCTACACCTTC.

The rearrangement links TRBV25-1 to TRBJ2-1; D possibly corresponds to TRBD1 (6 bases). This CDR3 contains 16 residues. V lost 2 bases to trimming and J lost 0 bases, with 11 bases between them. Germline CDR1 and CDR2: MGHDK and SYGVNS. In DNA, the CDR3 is TGTGCCAGCAGTGAACAGGGGTCATTCTCCTACAATGAGCAGTTCTTC. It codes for CASSEQGSFSYNEQFF.

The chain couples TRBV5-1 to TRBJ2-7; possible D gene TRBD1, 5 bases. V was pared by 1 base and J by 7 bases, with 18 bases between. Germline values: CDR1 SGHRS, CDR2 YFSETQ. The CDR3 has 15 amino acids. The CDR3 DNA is TGCGCCAGCAGCTTGAGTACGCAGGGCGGTGAGGAGCAGTACTTC. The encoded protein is CASSLSTQGGEEQYF.

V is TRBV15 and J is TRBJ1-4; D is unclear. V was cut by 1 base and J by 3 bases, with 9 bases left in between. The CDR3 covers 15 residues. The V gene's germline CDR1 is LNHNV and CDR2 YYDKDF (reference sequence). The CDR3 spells CATSRADGANEKLFF. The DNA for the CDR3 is TGTGCCACCAGCAGAGCAGACGGAGCTAATGAAAAACTGTTTTTT. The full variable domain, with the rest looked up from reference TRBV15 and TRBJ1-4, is DAMVIQNPRYQVTQFGKPVTLSCSQTLNHNVMYWYQQKSSQAPKLLFHYYDKDFNNEADTPDNFQSRRPNTSFCFLDIRSPGLGDTAMYLCATSRADGANEKLFFGSGTQLSVL.

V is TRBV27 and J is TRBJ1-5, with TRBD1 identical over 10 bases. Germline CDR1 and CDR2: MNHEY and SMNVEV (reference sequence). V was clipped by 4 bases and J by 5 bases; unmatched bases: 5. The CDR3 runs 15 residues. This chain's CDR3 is CASSSPGTGDQPQHF. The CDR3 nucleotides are TGTGCCAGCAGTTCCCCCGGGACAGGGGATCAGCCCCAGCATTTT.

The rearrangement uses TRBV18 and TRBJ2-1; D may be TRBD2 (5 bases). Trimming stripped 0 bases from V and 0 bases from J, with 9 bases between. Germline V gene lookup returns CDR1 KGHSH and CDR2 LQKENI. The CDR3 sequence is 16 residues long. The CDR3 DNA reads TGTGCCAGCTCACCACCGGAGCGGCTCTCCTACAATGAGCAGTTCTTC. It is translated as CASSPPERLSYNEQFF.

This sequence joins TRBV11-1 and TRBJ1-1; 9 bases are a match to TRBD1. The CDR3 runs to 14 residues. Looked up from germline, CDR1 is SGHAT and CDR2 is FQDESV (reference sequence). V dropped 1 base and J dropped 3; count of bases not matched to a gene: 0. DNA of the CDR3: TGTGCCAGCAGCTTAGGGGACAGGGACACTGAAGCTTTCTTT. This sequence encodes CASSLGDRDTEAFF.

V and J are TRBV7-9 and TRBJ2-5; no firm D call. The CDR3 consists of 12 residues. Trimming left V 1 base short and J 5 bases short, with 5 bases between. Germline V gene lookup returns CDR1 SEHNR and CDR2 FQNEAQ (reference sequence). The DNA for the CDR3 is TGTGCCAGCAGCTTAGTATTGGAGACCCAGTACTTC. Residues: CASSLVLETQYF.

CDR3 residues: CASSYRKRTGNQPQHF. The CDR3 DNA follows: TGTGCCAGCAGTTACCGAAAACGGACGGGAAATCAGCCCCAGCATTTT. The chain employs TRBV6-6 and TRBJ1-5; D unresolved. CDR3 length: 16 amino acids. Germline CDR1 reads MNHNY; CDR2 reads SVGAGI (reference sequence). The V and J ends lost 2 bases and 4 bases respectively, with 15 bases between them.